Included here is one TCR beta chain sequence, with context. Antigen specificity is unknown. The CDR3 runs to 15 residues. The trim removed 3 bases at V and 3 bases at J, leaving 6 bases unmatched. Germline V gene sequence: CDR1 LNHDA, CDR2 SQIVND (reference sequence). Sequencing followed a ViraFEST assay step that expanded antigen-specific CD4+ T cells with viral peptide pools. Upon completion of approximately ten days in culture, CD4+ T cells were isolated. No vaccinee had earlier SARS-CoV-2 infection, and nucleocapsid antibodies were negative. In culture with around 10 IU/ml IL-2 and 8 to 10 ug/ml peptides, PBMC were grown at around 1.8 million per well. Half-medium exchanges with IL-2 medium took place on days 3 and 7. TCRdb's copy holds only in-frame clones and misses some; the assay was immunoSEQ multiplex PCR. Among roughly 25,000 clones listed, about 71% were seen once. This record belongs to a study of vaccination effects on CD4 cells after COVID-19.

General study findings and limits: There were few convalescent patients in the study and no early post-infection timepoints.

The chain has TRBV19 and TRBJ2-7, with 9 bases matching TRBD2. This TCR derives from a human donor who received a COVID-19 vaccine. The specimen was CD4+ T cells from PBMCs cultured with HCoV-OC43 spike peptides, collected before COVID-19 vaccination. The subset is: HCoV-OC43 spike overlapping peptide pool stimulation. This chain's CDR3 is CASSIAGLAYYEQYF. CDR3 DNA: TGTGCCAGTAGTATCGCGGGACTAGCATACTACGAGCAGTACTTC.